This is a list of T cell receptor beta chains from one sample in a study of shared clonotypes between healthy human individuals. Clones were sequenced by immunoSEQ multiplex PCR, and TCRdb holds only the in-frame ones, with some missing. This sample carries 2 million to 2.5 million clones, 93% of them seen once, and the ten largest clones take 0.36%. The sample was naive CD4+ T cells from PBMCs. Every receptor here comes from a man between 18 and 29 years old in good health. Some clones in this sample may be carry-over from other donors' samples. CDR3s include the opening cysteine and the closing phenylalanine or tryptophan. A D gene is named only where the DNA matches it firmly.

>TRBJ1-2|TRBV29-1|11|-
CSVEQGLGYTF
>TRBJ2-7|TRBV28|14|-
CAILGQGSSYEQYF
>TRBJ2-4|TRBV11-1|15|-
CASTQGSLAKNIQYF
>TRBJ2-1|TRBV7-3|16|TRBD1
CASSLQGARAYNEQFF
>TRBJ2-1|TRBV9|14|-
CASSANPEGNEQFF
>TRBJ1-2|TRBV7-8|15|-
CASSPEPPAEYGYTF
>TRBJ2-3|TRBV4-3|14|-
CASSPSRSTDTQYF
>TRBJ2-2|TRBV6-5|11|-
CASRNTGELFF
>TRBJ1-6|TRBV7-9|13|-
CASSPRPNSPLHF
>TRBJ2-1|TRBV5-1|12|-
CASSLQYNEQFF
>TRBJ1-5|TRBV28|15|-
CASSWSTIDGQPQHF
>TRBJ2-7|TRBV7-9|14|TRBD1
CASRSTGGLYEQYF
>TRBJ2-4|TRBV5-4|14|TRBD2
CASSSTSGPNIQYF
>TRBJ1-2|TRBV5-8|13|-
CASSVAGVGGYTF